This passage covers 20 T cell receptor beta chains from one sample sequenced in a study of blood T cells in healthy people across ages. Primed by a sample-barcoded 5' primer and a J-beta primer mix, a second PCR proceeded for about 7 to 11 cycles. TCRdb redid the calling of the 5' RACE reads with MiXCR, one entry per CDR3 protein. The table shows about 1.6 million distinct CDR3 sequences, with roughly 32% occurring only once. Sequencing used blood. All receptors derive from a woman in her thirties in good health.

The gene calls are TRBV4-1 and TRBJ2-1, with D uncertain. CDR1 and CDR2 from the germline V gene are MGHRA and YSYEKL. The CDR3 spans 14 residues. Deletions cut 3 bases from V and 0 bases from J, with 6 bases between. CDR3 coding DNA: TGCGCCAGCAGCCACACGGACTCCTACAATGAGCAGTTCTTC. Its protein product is CASSHTDSYNEQFF.

The chain carries TRBV29-1 and TRBJ1-1; D might be TRBD1 (5 bases). V was pared by 7 bases and J by 1 base, with 13 bases between. This CDR3 region has 13 residues. Germline loops: CDR1 SQVTM, CDR2 ANQGSEA. The CDR3 DNA sequence: TGCAGCGCCGATGGGGGGACGAACACTGAAGCTTTCTTT. Its protein is CSADGGTNTEAFF.

This CDR3 is CASSQALAGEGETQYF. The CDR3 region has the DNA TGTGCCAGCAGCCAGGCACTAGCGGGAGAGGGAGAGACCCAGTACTTC. The chain couples TRBV16 to TRBJ2-5; TRBD2 agrees at 11 bases. CDR1 and CDR2 from the germline V gene are KGHSY and FQNENV. The V segment lost 3 bases and the J segment 4 bases; nucleotides outside the gene matches: 7. This CDR3 is built from 16 residues.

The chain is built from TRBV9 and TRBJ2-7; no definite D call. The CDR3 loop spans 14 amino acids. CDR1 SGDLS and CDR2 YYNGEE come from the germline V gene. With 0 bases removed from V and 0 bases from J, the gap between germline ends came to 7 bases. The CDR3 DNA is TGTGCCAGCAGCGTAGGGCACCGCTCCTACGAGCAGTACTTC. It is translated as CASSVGHRSYEQYF.

The J gene is TRBJ2-7, the V gene TRBV5-1, with D perhaps matching TRBD1 (6 bases). From germline, CDR1 is SGHRS and CDR2 YFSETQ. V lost 5 bases and J 2 bases, leaving 17 bases between the germline ends. The CDR3 totals 15 residues. DNA for the CDR3: TGCGCCAGCAGTCGGACAGCCCTCGGGGCCTACGAGCAGTACTTC. This sequence encodes CASSRTALGAYEQYF. Complete variable domain (other parts from reference TRBV5-1 and TRBJ2-7): KAGVTQTPRYLIKTRGQQVTLSCSPISGHRSVSWYQQTPGQGLQFLFEYFSETQRNKGNFPGRFSGRQFSNSRSEMNVSTLELGDSALYLCASSRTALGAYEQYFGPGTRLTVT.

This clonotype was detected a few times. With a much larger clone just one base away, this may be a read error. The chain links TRBV18 to TRBJ2-7; D unresolved. Germline CDR1 and CDR2: KGHSH and LQKENI. The CDR3 runs to 15 residues. The CDR3 region has the DNA TGTGCCAGCCGATCCGGGCAGGCCAGCTCCCACGAGCAGTACTTC. Translation: CASRSGQASSHEQYF.

This clonotype has a single count. The V and J genes are TRBV27 and TRBJ2-1; TRBD1 matches at 8 bases. This CDR3 has 12 amino acids. CDR1 is MNHEY, CDR2 SMNVEV, per germline (reference sequence). V lost 4 bases and J lost 10; bases outside the gene matches: 3. The CDR3 here is CASSSGTGEQFF. The CDR3 DNA reads TGTGCCAGCAGTTCAGGGACAGGAGAGCAGTTCTTC.

This chain joins TRBV10-3 and TRBJ2-1; 13 positions match TRBD2. V shed 5 bases and J 6 bases; nucleotides not matched to a gene: 4. The germline gives CDR1 ENHRY, CDR2 SYGVKD. CDR3 length equals 15 residues. The CDR3 protein is CAISTGTSGINEQFF. The CDR3 nucleotides read TGTGCCATCAGTACCGGGACTAGCGGGATCAATGAGCAGTTCTTC.

The rearrangement joins TRBV14 to TRBJ2-5; 8 bases are a match to TRBD2. V dropped 1 base and J dropped 5; count of bases not matched to a gene: 12. Germline V gene lookup returns CDR1 SGHDN and CDR2 FVKESK. The CDR3 covers 17 residues. The CDR3 sequence: CASSQVPIAGKGETQYF. The CDR3 region has the DNA TGTGCCAGCAGCCAAGTCCCGATAGCGGGGAAAGGGGAGACCCAGTACTTC.

This clonotype has a handful of counts. The V gene is TRBV4-2, the J gene TRBJ2-5; TRBD2 might be the D (6 bases). Trimming removed 4 bases at V and 5 bases at J, with 11 bases between. Germline loops: CDR1 LGHNA, CDR2 YNFKEQ. This CDR3 has 13 amino acids. CDR3 sequence (DNA): TGTGCCAGCAGCCGGGGGACTGCGGAGACCCAGTACTTC. Translation: CASSRGTAETQYF.

The rearrangement uses TRBV27 and TRBJ1-5, with D tentatively TRBD1 (6 bases). Per the germline V gene, CDR1 is MNHEY and CDR2 is SMNVEV (reference sequence). The CDR3 is 14 amino acids. V was shortened by 6 bases and J by 5 bases, with 14 bases between the two germline ends. In nucleotides, the CDR3 is TGTGCCAGCAGCTTAACAGGGAACTATCAGCCCCAGCATTTT. This encodes CASSLTGNYQPQHF.

The rearrangement joins TRBV3-1 to TRBJ1-1; the D is unclear. Germline assignment: CDR1 LGHDT and CDR2 YNNKEL (reference sequence). With 0 bases removed from V and 2 bases from J, the gap between germline ends came to 10 bases. The CDR3 is 15 residues long. In nucleotides, the CDR3 is TGTGCCAGCAGCCAAGATGTGAGTTATAACACTGAAGCTTTCTTT. It translates to CASSQDVSYNTEAFF.

This clonotype was recorded a few times. V is TRBV12-3 or TRBV12-4 and J is TRBJ1-5, with D uncertain. The CDR3 covers 15 residues. The germline V and J ends were trimmed by 2 bases and 4 bases, with 12 bases remaining between them. This chain's CDR3 is CASSLSGLVNQPQHF. CDR3 nucleotides: TGTGCCAGCAGTTTATCGGGTTTGGTAAATCAGCCCCAGCATTTT.

This chain joins TRBV13 and TRBJ2-5; possible D gene TRBD2, 5 bases. V gave up 1 base and J gave up 5 bases, with 11 bases separating them. This CDR3 has 14 amino acids. Per germline, CDR1 PRHDT and CDR2 FYEKMQ (reference sequence). CDR3 amino acids: CASSLVTSSETQYF. The CDR3 coding sequence is TGTGCCAGCAGCTTAGTCACTAGTTCCGAGACCCAGTACTTC.

This clonotype was seen a few times. The chain uses TRBV10-3 and TRBJ2-7, with 12 positions matching TRBD2. With V trimmed by 6 bases and J by 1 base, 10 bases remained unmatched. The CDR3 runs to 17 residues. The germline gives CDR1 ENHRY, CDR2 SYGVKD. CDR3: CAISTTSGSHLSYEQYF. The CDR3 DNA reads as TGTGCCATCAGCACGACTAGCGGGAGCCATTTATCCTACGAGCAGTACTTC.

This clonotype appeared a few times. The gene calls are TRBV11-2 and TRBJ2-3, with 9 bases fitting TRBD2. CDR1 is SGHAT, CDR2 FQNNGV, per germline. V lost 4 bases to trimming and J lost 2 bases; unmatched junction nucleotides: 7. The CDR3 consists of 16 residues. This chain's CDR3 is CASSYTSGSNTDTQYF. As DNA, the CDR3 is TGTGCCAGCAGCTATACTAGCGGGTCCAACACAGATACGCAGTATTTT.

V usage is TRBV20-1 and J usage is TRBJ1-2, with a tentative D call TRBD1 (5 bases). V was trimmed by 3 bases and J by 0 bases, leaving 8 bases between them. In germline, CDR1 is DFQATT, CDR2 SNEGSKA (reference sequence). This CDR3 has 13 amino acids. CDR3 amino acids: CSARDTPNYGYTF. Written as DNA, the CDR3 is TGCAGTGCTAGGGACACTCCTAACTATGGCTACACCTTC.

This chain uses TRBV3-1 with TRBJ1-2; TRBD1 matches at 7 bases. The V and J ends lost 5 bases and 0 bases, in that order; junction bases with no gene match: 6. The CDR3 runs to 15 residues. Per germline, CDR1 LGHDT and CDR2 YNNKEL (reference sequence). The CDR3 sequence is CASSTHRGTNYGYTF. CDR3 sequence (DNA): TGTGCCAGCAGCACACACAGGGGTACTAACTATGGCTACACCTTC.

The V gene is TRBV11-2, the J gene TRBJ2-1; D not resolved. This CDR3 has 14 amino acids. CDR1 SGHAT and CDR2 FQNNGV come from the germline V gene. The V end was cut by 7 bases, the J end by 0 bases, with 10 bases between. The CDR3 coding sequence is TGTGCCAGCAACTCCGCGAGCTCCTACAATGAGCAGTTCTTC. Protein: CASNSASSYNEQFF.

This chain uses TRBV9 with TRBJ1-5; D not certain. V was trimmed by 3 bases and J by 4 bases, leaving 8 bases between them. Germline CDR1 and CDR2: SGDLS and YYNGEE. This CDR3 is built from 13 residues. The CDR3 loop is CASSANLNQPQHF. The DNA for the CDR3 is TGTGCCAGCAGCGCTAACCTTAATCAGCCCCAGCATTTT.